Following are 9 T cell receptor beta chains from one sample sequenced in a study of blood T cell repertoires in COVID-19. Here immunoSEQ multiplex PCR was the method, and the copy in TCRdb shows in-frame clones only, minus some. The table lists 200,000 to 250,000 clones, 86% of them singletons. The material sequenced was PBMCs or T cells enriched from blood (not recorded which). The receptors were gathered from a woman aged 35 to 49 with acute COVID-19.

The genes are TRBV27 and TRBJ1-6, with 7 positions matching TRBD1. The CDR3 runs to 14 residues. Unmatched junction bases numbered 4, after V lost 5 bases and J lost 6 bases. Germline CDR1 is MNHEY and CDR2 is SMNVEV (reference sequence). In nucleotides, the CDR3 is TGTGCCAGCAGTCCCCGACAGGGTAATTCACCCCTCCACTTT. Its protein product is CASSPRQGNSPLHF.

The V and J genes are TRBV28 and TRBJ2-1, with unresolved D. The CDR3 is 13 amino acids. V lost 5 bases to trimming and J lost 5 bases, with 10 bases between them. Germline V gene data show CDR1 as MDHEN and CDR2 as SYDVKM. CDR3 region: CASSLVHNNEQFF. DNA of the CDR3: TGTGCCAGCAGTCTAGTCCACAACAATGAGCAGTTCTTC.

The J gene is TRBJ2-3, the V gene TRBV24-1; D is possibly TRBD1 (6 bases). CDR1 and CDR2 from the germline V gene are KGHDR and SFDVKD. This CDR3 is 17 amino acids long. The germline V and J ends were trimmed by 3 bases and 4 bases, with 19 bases remaining between them. In nucleotides, the CDR3 is TGTGCCACCAGTGATCCTTTGGGGGCCATAAGGGCAGATACGCAGTATTTT. As protein: CATSDPLGAIRADTQYF.

As to this clone: Mismatch with germline at one junction end may stem from a read error. V and J are TRBV7-9 and TRBJ2-1, with a possible D match to TRBD2 (6 bases). The CDR3 loop spans 12 amino acids. Per germline, CDR1 SEHNR and CDR2 FQNEAQ (reference sequence). The CDR3 nucleotides read TGTGCCAGCAGCTCCTCCGGAGGGGTTAAGGTCTTC. Translating it yields CASSSSGGVKVF. Filled out from reference TRBV7-9 and TRBJ2-1, the complete variable domain reads DTGVSQNPRHKITKRGQNVTFRCDPISEHNRLYWYRQTLGQGPEFLTYFQNEAQLEKSRLLSDRFSAERPKGSFSTLEIQRTEQGDSAMYLCASSSSGGVKVFGPGTRLTVL.

The chain has TRBV12-2 and TRBJ2-7; the table names TRBD1, a call not compared with the DNA. TRBV12-2 is recorded as a pseudogene. CDR3 length equals 16 residues. CDR3: CASRFRQDPYSYEQYF. As DNA, the CDR3 is TGTGCAAGTCGCTTCCGACAGGACCCCTACTCCTACGAGCAGTACTTC.

J is TRBJ2-7 and V is TRBV10-2; 7 nucleotides match TRBD2. Germline-derived CDR1 and CDR2 are WSHSY and SAAADI. Trimming at V came to 10 bases and at J to 0 bases, leaving 9 bases not matched to a gene. The CDR3 length is 14 residues. The CDR3 nucleotides are TGCGCCACCAGAGAGGGCGGGAGCTCCTACGAGCAGTACTTC. Its protein product is CATREGGSSYEQYF.

J is TRBJ2-6 and V is TRBV19; D is unclear. Trimming stripped 3 bases from V and 0 bases from J, with 9 bases between. The CDR3 spans 16 residues. Germline CDR1 reads LNHDA; CDR2 reads SQIVND (reference sequence). CDR3: CASSMVPGSGANVLTF. In DNA, the CDR3 is TGTGCCAGTAGTATGGTACCGGGCTCTGGGGCCAACGTCCTGACTTTC.

This clone showed up just a few times. This chain joins TRBV9 and TRBJ1-1, with TRBD1 as a possible D gene (6 bases). CDR1 and CDR2 (germline): SGDLS, YYNGEE. The CDR3 contains 14 residues. Trimming took off 0 bases at V and 8 bases at J, with 14 bases between the two ends. In nucleotides, the CDR3 is TGTGCCAGCAGCGTAGATCCAGGGGAATCCGAAGCTTTCTTT. Amino acid sequence: CASSVDPGESEAFF.

V gene TRBV27 combines with J gene TRBJ2-7, with TRBD2 as a possible D gene (6 bases). V was shortened by 0 bases and J by 4 bases, with 10 bases between the two germline ends. This CDR3 is built from 14 residues. CDR1 is MNHEY and CDR2 is SMNVEV in the germline V gene (reference sequence). CDR3 protein: CASSLSTGGYEQYF. DNA of the CDR3: TGTGCCAGCAGTTTATCGACTGGGGGGTACGAGCAGTACTTC.